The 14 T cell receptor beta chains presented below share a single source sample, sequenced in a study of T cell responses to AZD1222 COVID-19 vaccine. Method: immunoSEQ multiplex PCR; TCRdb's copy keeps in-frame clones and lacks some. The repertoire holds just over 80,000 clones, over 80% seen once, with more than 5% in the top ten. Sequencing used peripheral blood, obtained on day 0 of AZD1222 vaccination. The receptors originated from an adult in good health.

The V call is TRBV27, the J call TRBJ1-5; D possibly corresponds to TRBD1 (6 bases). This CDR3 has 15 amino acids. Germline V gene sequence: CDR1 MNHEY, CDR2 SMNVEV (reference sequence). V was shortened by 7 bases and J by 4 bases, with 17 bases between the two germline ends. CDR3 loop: CASKRGGAENQPQHF. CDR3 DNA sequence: TGTGCCAGCAAGCGGGGGGGCGCTGAAAATCAGCCCCAGCATTTT.

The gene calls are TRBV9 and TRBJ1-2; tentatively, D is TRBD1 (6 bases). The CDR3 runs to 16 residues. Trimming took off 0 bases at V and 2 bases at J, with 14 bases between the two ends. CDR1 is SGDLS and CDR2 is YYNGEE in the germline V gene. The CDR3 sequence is CASSVAGESENYGYTF. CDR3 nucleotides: TGTGCCAGCAGCGTAGCAGGGGAATCCGAAAACTATGGCTACACCTTC.

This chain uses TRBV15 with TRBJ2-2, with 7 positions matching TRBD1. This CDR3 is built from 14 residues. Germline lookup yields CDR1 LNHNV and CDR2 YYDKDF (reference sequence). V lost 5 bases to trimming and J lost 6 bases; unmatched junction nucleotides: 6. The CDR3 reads CATSGTGVPGELFF. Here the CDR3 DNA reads TGTGCCACCAGCGGAACAGGGGTTCCCGGGGAGCTGTTTTTT.

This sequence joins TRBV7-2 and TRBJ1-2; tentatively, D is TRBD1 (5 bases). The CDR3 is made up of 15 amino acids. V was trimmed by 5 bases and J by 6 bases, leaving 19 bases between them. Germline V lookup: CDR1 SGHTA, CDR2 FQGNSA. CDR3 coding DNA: TGTGCCAGCAGCCTCAACGGACACGGCGCCAATGGCTACACCTTC. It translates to CASSLNGHGANGYTF.

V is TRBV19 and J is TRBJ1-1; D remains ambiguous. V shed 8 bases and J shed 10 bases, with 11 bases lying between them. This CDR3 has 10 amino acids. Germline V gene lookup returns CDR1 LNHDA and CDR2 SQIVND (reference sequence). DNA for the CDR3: TGTGCCAGTGGGCCACCTGGAGCTTTCTTT. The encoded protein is CASGPPGAFF.

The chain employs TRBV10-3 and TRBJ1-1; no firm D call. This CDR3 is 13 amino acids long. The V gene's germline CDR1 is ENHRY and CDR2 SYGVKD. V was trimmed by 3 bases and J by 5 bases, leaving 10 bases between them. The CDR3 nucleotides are TGTGCCATCAGTGAACAACCTTCGACTGAAGCTTTCTTT. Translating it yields CAISEQPSTEAFF.

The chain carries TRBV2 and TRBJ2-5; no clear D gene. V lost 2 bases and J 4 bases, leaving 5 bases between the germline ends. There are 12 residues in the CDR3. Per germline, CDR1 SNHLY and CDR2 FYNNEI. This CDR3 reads CASSERSETQYF. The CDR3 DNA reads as TGTGCCAGCAGTGAAAGATCAGAGACCCAGTACTTC.

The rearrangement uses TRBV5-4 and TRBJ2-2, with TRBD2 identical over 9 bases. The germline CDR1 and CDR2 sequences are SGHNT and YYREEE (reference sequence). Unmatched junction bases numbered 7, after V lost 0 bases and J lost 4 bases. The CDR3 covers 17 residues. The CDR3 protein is CASSLVVAGAFTGELFF. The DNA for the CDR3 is TGTGCCAGCAGCTTGGTGGTAGCGGGGGCGTTCACCGGGGAGCTGTTTTTT. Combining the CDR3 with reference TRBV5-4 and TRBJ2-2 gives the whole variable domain ETGVTQSPTHLIKTRGQQVTLRCSSQSGHNTVSWYQQALGQGPQFIFQYYREEENGRGNFPPRFSGLQFPNYSSELNVNALELDDSALYLCASSLVVAGAFTGELFFGEGSRLTVL.

CDR3 amino acids: CASRAAGASNSPLHF. For the CDR3, the DNA is TGTGCCAGTAGGGCCGCAGGGGCTAGTAATTCACCCCTCCACTTT. The J gene is TRBJ1-6, the V gene TRBV19; D may be TRBD1 (6 bases). Germline-derived CDR1 and CDR2 are LNHDA and SQIVND (reference sequence). CDR3 length equals 15 residues. With 6 bases removed from V and 6 bases from J, the gap between germline ends came to 15 bases.

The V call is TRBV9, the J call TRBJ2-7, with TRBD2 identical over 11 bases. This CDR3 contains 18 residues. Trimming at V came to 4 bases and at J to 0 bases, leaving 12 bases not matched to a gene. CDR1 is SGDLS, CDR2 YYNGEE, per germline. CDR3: CASSIAGGPAESSYEQYF. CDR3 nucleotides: TGTGCCAGCAGCATAGCGGGGGGGCCGGCGGAAAGCTCCTACGAGCAGTACTTC.

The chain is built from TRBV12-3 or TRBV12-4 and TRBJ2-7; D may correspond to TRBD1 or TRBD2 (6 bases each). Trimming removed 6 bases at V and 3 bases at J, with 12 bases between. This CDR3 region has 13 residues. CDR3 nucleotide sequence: TGTGCCAGCAGAGAAGGGGGGAGCTACGAGCAGTACTTC. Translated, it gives CASREGGSYEQYF.

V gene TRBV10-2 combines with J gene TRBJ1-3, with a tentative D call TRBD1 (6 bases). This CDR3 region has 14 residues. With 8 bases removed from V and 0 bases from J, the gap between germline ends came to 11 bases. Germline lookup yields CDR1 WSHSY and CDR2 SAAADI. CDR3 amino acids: CASGGATSGNTIYF. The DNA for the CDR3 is TGCGCCAGCGGGGGGGCCACCTCTGGAAACACCATATATTTT.

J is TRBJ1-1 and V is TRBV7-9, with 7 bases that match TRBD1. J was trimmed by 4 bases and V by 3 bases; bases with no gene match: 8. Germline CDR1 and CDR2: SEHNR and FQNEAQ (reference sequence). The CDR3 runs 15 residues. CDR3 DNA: TGTGCCAGCAGCTTTCAACAGGGGCGCAGCACTGAAGCTTTCTTT. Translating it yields CASSFQQGRSTEAFF.

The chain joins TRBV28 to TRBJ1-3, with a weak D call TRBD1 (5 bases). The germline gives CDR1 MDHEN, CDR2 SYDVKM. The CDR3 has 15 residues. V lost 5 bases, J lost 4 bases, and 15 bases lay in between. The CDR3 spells CASSNPFGGGNTIYF. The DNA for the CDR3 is TGTGCCAGCAGTAATCCCTTCGGGGGAGGAAACACCATATATTTT.